This passage covers 5 T cell receptor beta chains from one sample sequenced in a study of PD-L1 blockade in urothelial cancer. Profiling relied on immunoSEQ multiplex PCR, and the TCRdb table lists in-frame clones only, not all of them. This table has some 79,000 clones, 82% appearing once. Sequencing used PBMCs, obtained around atezolizumab (anti-PD-L1) treatment. The receptors derive from a man in his 70s with urothelial cancer.

The rearrangement joins TRBV5-1 to TRBJ2-3, with 10 bases identical to TRBD2. CDR1 and CDR2 (germline): SGHRS, YFSETQ. CDR3 length: 17 residues. V lost 0 bases and J lost 5; bases outside the gene matches: 9. CDR3 sequence (DNA): TGCGCCAGCAGCTTGGATGCCCTAGCGGGAGTGGTAGATACGCAGTATTTT. Its translation: CASSLDALAGVVDTQYF.

The chain employs TRBV9 and TRBJ2-1; TRBD1 agrees at 9 bases. Germline V gene lookup returns CDR1 SGDLS and CDR2 YYNGEE. V was pared by 3 bases and J by 5 bases, with 6 bases of the junction left unmatched. The CDR3 loop spans 15 amino acids. CDR3 sequence: CASSASGTGNNEQFF. Written as DNA, the CDR3 is TGTGCCAGCAGCGCATCCGGGACAGGGAACAATGAGCAGTTCTTC. Complete variable domain (other parts from reference TRBV9 and TRBJ2-1): DSGVTQTPKHLITATGQRVTLRCSPRSGDLSVYWYQQSLDQGLQFLIQYYNGEERAKGNILERFSAQQFPDLHSELNLSSLELGDSALYFCASSASGTGNNEQFFGPGTRLTVL.

The CDR3 sequence: CASSFGNTEAFF. CDR3 nucleotide sequence: TGTGCCAGCAGCTTCGGGAACACTGAAGCTTTCTTT. The rearrangement links TRBV11-3 to TRBJ1-1; no clear D. The CDR3 consists of 12 residues. Germline V gene sequence: CDR1 SGHNT, CDR2 YENEEA. V was cut by 3 bases and J by 1 base, with 3 bases left in between.

The chain uses TRBV5-5 and TRBJ2-4, with D possibly matching TRBD2 (5 bases). CDR3 length: 13 residues. CDR1 SGHKS and CDR2 YYEKEE come from the germline V gene (reference sequence). V was pared by 0 bases and J by 5 bases, with 6 bases between. In nucleotides, the CDR3 is TGTGCCAGCAGCTTGGGGGGAGAAAACATTCAGTACTTC. Its protein is CASSLGGENIQYF.

V usage is TRBV4-2 and J usage is TRBJ1-3; D not resolved. The CDR3 length is 16 residues. Germline V gene lookup returns CDR1 LGHNA and CDR2 YNFKEQ. Trimming pared 0 bases from V and 0 bases from J, leaving 9 bases between. The CDR3 bases are TGTGCCAGCAGCCAAGAAGCCTACCTCTCTGGAAACACCATATATTTT. As protein: CASSQEAYLSGNTIYF.